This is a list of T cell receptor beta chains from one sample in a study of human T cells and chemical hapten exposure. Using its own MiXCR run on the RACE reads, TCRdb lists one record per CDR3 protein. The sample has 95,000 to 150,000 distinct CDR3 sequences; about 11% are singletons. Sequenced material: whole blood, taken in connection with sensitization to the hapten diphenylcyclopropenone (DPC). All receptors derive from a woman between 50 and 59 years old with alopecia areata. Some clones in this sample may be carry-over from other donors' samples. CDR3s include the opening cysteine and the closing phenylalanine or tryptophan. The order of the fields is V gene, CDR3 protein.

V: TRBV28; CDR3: CASSDGTSGGDTQYF
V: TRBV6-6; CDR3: CASSYGTGGFEQYF
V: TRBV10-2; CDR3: CASSDLWIQYF
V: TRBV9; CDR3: CASRGTGPTDTQYF
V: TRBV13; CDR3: CASSTRQGGNIQYF
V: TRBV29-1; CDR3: CSVVSKQQSYGYTF
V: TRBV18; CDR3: CASSPTGGQPQHF
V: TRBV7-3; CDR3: CASSQGLAGGEQYF
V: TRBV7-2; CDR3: CASSFVRGSKYEQYF
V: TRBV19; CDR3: CASSITSGSGGSTQYF
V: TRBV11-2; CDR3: CASSDPPENEKLFF
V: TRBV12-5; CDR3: CASGLGPGLAGFEQYF
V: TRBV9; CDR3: CASSVSGGNTGELFF